Each of the 2 T cell receptor beta chains below was sequenced from the same sample in a study of identical twins listed by TCRdb under 2016. Library creation used 5' RACE. The instrument given in TCRdb is Illumina HiSeq 2000. Using fastp trimming at Q25 and MiXCR clonotype assembly, TCRdb reanalyzed the public sequencing data and kept in-frame beta chains. When rows share a CDR3 protein, they turn into one entry using the most common DNA and genes. The sample data list about 240,000 distinct CDR3 sequences, and approximately 12% of these were observed just once. The leading ten clones occupy under 4.5% of the sample. Separately, the same data were catalogued under a study of yellow fever vaccine responses in identical twins.

The sample was memory (CD45RO+) T cells sorted from blood. The cell subset or site label, read with the paper, signifies: CD45RO+ enriched T cells. All receptors come from a woman aged 18-29 years in good health.

This clonotype came up a few times. The CDR3 protein is CASSSAGTSTYEQYF. In nucleotides, the CDR3 is TGTGCCAGCAGTTCAGCCGGGACGTCGACCTACGAGCAGTACTTC. The rearrangement uses TRBV12-3 or TRBV12-4 and TRBJ2-7; D could derive from TRBD1 or TRBD2 (5 bases each). The V gene lost 4 bases and the J gene lost 2 bases, with 15 bases spanning the gap. CDR3 length: 15 residues.

Only a few counts were recorded for this clonotype. The rearrangement joins TRBV20-1 to TRBJ2-7, with D unresolved. CDR3 length: 16 amino acids. The V and J ends lost 2 bases and 0 bases respectively, with 17 bases between them. Germline-derived CDR1 and CDR2 are DFQATT and SNEGSKA (reference sequence). CDR3 DNA: TGCAGTGCTAGATCAATGTCTGGTGGAAGCTCCTACGAGCAGTACTTC. Its translation is CSARSMSGGSSYEQYF.